This entry lists 21 T cell receptor beta chains sequenced from one sample in a study of CD8+ T cells in alopecia areata. Treatment reported: oral pan-JAK inhibitor, 5-10 mg twice daily. The sequencing template was cDNA reverse transcribed from extracted RNA. The data were produced by immunoSEQ multiplex PCR, yet TCRdb's version contains in-frame clones alone and is incomplete. The data contain about 150,000 clones, 45% to 60% of them seen just once; the ten biggest clones take up around 15%. The specimen was CD8+ T cells sorted from blood, collected at week 4, from a patient treated with tofacitinib. These receptors all stem from a human donor with alopecia areata.

The genes are TRBV5-6 and TRBJ1-1; D unresolved. The CDR3 is 13 residues long. V was cut by 2 bases and J by 1 base, with 6 bases left in between. The germline V gene has CDR1 SGHDT and CDR2 YYEEEE. The CDR3 sequence: CASSLRENTEAFF. The CDR3 DNA sequence: TGTGCCAGCAGCTTAAGGGAGAACACTGAAGCTTTCTTT.

J is TRBJ1-2 and V is TRBV29-1; D ambiguous. Looked up from germline, CDR1 is SQVTM and CDR2 is ANQGSEA. The V and J ends lost 0 bases and 7 bases respectively, with 9 bases between them. The CDR3 covers 12 residues. In DNA, the CDR3 is TGCAGCGTTGAAGATCTCGGAGTTGGCTACACCTTC. Translation: CSVEDLGVGYTF.

This clone was recorded many times. The CDR3 coding sequence is TGTGCCAGTAGTATAGGTCTCGGGTGGTCTTCTGAAGCTTTCTTT. Encoded protein: CASSIGLGWSSEAFF. The V gene is TRBV19, the J gene TRBJ1-1; D is unclear. CDR3 length: 15 residues. V dropped 1 base and J dropped 6 bases, with 15 bases sitting between them. Germline CDR1 LNHDA, CDR2 SQIVND (reference sequence). The variable domain in full, with the rest retrieved from reference TRBV19 and TRBJ1-1, is DGGITQSPKYLFRKEGQNVTLSCEQNLNHDAMYWYRQDPGQGLRLIYYSQIVNDFQKGDIAEGYSVSREKKESFPLTVTSAQKNPTAFYLCASSIGLGWSSEAFFGQGTRLTVV.

The chain employs TRBV30 and TRBJ2-1, with D possibly being TRBD1 or TRBD2 (5 bases each). Germline CDR1 and CDR2: GTSNPN and SVGIG (reference sequence). The CDR3 is made up of 11 amino acids. Trimming shortened V by 5 bases and J by 10 bases, and 12 bases separated the two germline ends. CDR3 nucleotide sequence: TGTGCCTGGGGTCAGGGCGGGGAGCAGTTCTTC. Residues: CAWGQGGEQFF. Complete variable domain (other parts from reference TRBV30 and TRBJ2-1): SQTIHQWPATLVQPVGSPLSLECTVEGTSNPNLYWYRQAAGRGLQLLFYSVGIGQISSEVPQNLSASRPQDRQFILSSKKLLLSDSGFYLCAWGQGGEQFFGPGTRLTVL.

This clone showed up just a few times. The chain joins TRBV2 to TRBJ1-5; 7 bases line up with TRBD1. Germline-derived CDR1 and CDR2 are SNHLY and FYNNEI. V trimming: 6 bases; J trimming: 5 bases; junction bases outside the gene matches: 7. This CDR3 is built from 14 residues. CDR3 DNA: TGTGCCAGCAGCGCAGGGGGAGGTTATCAGCCCCAGCATTTT. It specifies CASSAGGGYQPQHF.

This chain links TRBV30 with TRBJ2-1; possibly TRBD2 for D (6 bases). V gave up 8 bases and J gave up 5 bases, with 19 bases separating them. From germline, CDR1 is GTSNPN and CDR2 SVGIG (reference sequence). The CDR3 consists of 14 residues. CDR3 loop: CALDNGGLDNEQFF. Here the CDR3 DNA reads TGTGCCCTCGATAACGGGGGATTGGACAATGAGCAGTTCTTC.

The chain links TRBV30 to TRBJ2-7; 11 positions match TRBD1. This CDR3 is built from 14 residues. Per the germline V gene, CDR1 is GTSNPN and CDR2 is SVGIG (reference sequence). V dropped 2 bases and J dropped 7; count of bases not matched to a gene: 7. The CDR3 here is CAWSQGQGAEEQYF. DNA of the CDR3: TGTGCCTGGAGTCAAGGACAGGGGGCGGAGGAGCAGTACTTC. Using reference TRBV30 and TRBJ2-7 for the parts outside the CDR3, the full variable domain is SQTIHQWPATLVQPVGSPLSLECTVEGTSNPNLYWYRQAAGRGLQLLFYSVGIGQISSEVPQNLSASRPQDRQFILSSKKLLLSDSGFYLCAWSQGQGAEEQYFGPGTRLTVT.

This clone was seen only a few times. The rearrangement links TRBV6-5 to TRBJ2-7; tentative D call: TRBD2 (5 bases). Trimming pared 5 bases from V and 3 bases from J, leaving 14 bases between. The V gene's germline CDR1 is MNHEY and CDR2 SVGAGI. The CDR3 totals 14 residues. The CDR3 nucleotides are TGTGCCAGCAGTGAAACCGGACGGGGCTACGAGCAGTACTTC. Protein sequence: CASSETGRGYEQYF.

CDR3 DNA sequence: TGTGCCAGCAGTTATCTTATGACAGCAACTAATGAAAAACTGTTTTTT. Its translation is CASSYLMTATNEKLFF. This chain joins TRBV6-5 and TRBJ1-4; possibly TRBD1 for D (5 bases). CDR3 length: 16 residues. Between the trimmed V and J ends, which lost 3 bases and 0 bases, there was a span of 11 bases. CDR1 and CDR2 (germline): MNHEY, SVGAGI.

The chain uses TRBV27 and TRBJ2-2; tentatively, D is TRBD1 (5 bases). V shed 7 bases and J shed 4 bases, with 16 bases lying between them. Germline values: CDR1 MNHEY, CDR2 SMNVEV (reference sequence). The CDR3 runs 15 residues. CDR3 region: CASTPGQGGTGELFF. For the CDR3, the DNA is TGTGCCAGCACGCCCGGGCAGGGCGGCACCGGGGAGCTGTTTTTT.

The chain carries TRBV4-3 and TRBJ2-7; no firm D call. This CDR3 comprises 14 residues. Germline V gives CDR1 LGHNA, CDR2 YSLEER. V was pared by 0 bases and J by 2 bases, with 8 bases between. CDR3: CASSQDNGPYEQYF. DNA for the CDR3: TGCGCCAGCAGCCAAGATAATGGCCCCTACGAGCAGTACTTC.

The CDR3 DNA sequence: TGTGCCAGCAGTCGGACAGGGGGGGAACCCACAGATACGCAGTATTTT. Its translation: CASSRTGGEPTDTQYF. The chain couples TRBV6-4 to TRBJ2-3; 10 positions agree with TRBD1. The CDR3 is made up of 16 amino acids. Germline-derived CDR1 and CDR2 are MRHNA and SNTAGT. Germline trimming cut 5 bases from V and 2 bases from J; bases unmatched to any gene: 7.

The rearrangement uses TRBV29-1 and TRBJ2-1; D is perhaps TRBD1 (6 bases). V lost 1 base to trimming and J lost 10 bases, with 11 bases between them. In germline, CDR1 is SQVTM, CDR2 ANQGSEA. The CDR3 loop spans 12 amino acids. The CDR3 region has the DNA TGCAGCGTTGAAGGACAGGTCGGAGAGCAGTTCTTC. This translates into CSVEGQVGEQFF.

The chain employs TRBV25-1 and TRBJ2-3; weak D call: TRBD2 (6 bases). Germline assignment: CDR1 MGHDK and CDR2 SYGVNS. Between the trimmed V and J ends, which lost 1 base and 4 bases, there was a span of 9 bases. The CDR3 runs 14 residues. The CDR3 loop is CASSEWGDPDTQYF. In nucleotides, the CDR3 is TGTGCCAGCAGTGAATGGGGGGATCCAGATACGCAGTATTTT. Full variable domain (rest looked up from reference TRBV25-1 and TRBJ2-3): EADIYQTPRYLVIGTGKKITLECSQTMGHDKMYWYQQDPGMELHLIHYSYGVNSTEKGDLSSESTVSRIRTEHFPLTLESARPSHTSQYLCASSEWGDPDTQYFGPGTRLTVL.

V usage is TRBV5-4 and J usage is TRBJ2-7, with D maybe TRBD1 (5 bases). Germline V gene lookup returns CDR1 SGHNT and CDR2 YYREEE (reference sequence). Deletions cut 0 bases from V and 4 bases from J, with 14 bases between. This CDR3 is built from 15 residues. This CDR3 is CASSLEQGSTYEQYF. CDR3 in DNA: TGTGCCAGCAGCTTGGAGCAGGGCAGTACATACGAGCAGTACTTC. Full variable domain (rest looked up from reference TRBV5-4 and TRBJ2-7): ETGVTQSPTHLIKTRGQQVTLRCSSQSGHNTVSWYQQALGQGPQFIFQYYREEENGRGNFPPRFSGLQFPNYSSELNVNALELDDSALYLCASSLEQGSTYEQYFGPGTRLTVT.

CDR3 amino acids: CASSQQGDRGYEQYF. Here the CDR3 DNA reads TGCGCCAGCAGCCAACAGGGGGACAGGGGCTACGAGCAGTACTTC. J is TRBJ2-7 and V is TRBV4-1; 10 bases align to TRBD1. The CDR3 loop spans 15 amino acids. Per germline, CDR1 MGHRA and CDR2 YSYEKL. The ends lost 2 bases at V and 3 bases at J; junction bases unmatched: 4.

The genes are TRBV1 and TRBJ2-5; the table's D call of TRBD2 was not tested on the DNA. TRBV1 represents a pseudogene. The CDR3 is 12 residues long. The CDR3 sequence is CTSSHFPGTQYF. For the CDR3, the DNA is TGCACCAGCAGCCACTTCCCGGGGACCCAGTACTTC.

The chain is built from TRBV6-1 and TRBJ1-1; TRBD1 aligns across 9 bases. Trimming removed 8 bases from V and 4 bases from J; junction bases left unmatched: 8. The CDR3 contains 14 residues. Germline V gives CDR1 MNHNS, CDR2 SASEGT. The CDR3 region has the DNA TGTGCCAGCTCCCCGGACAGGGGCCCCACTGAAGCTTTCTTT. Protein: CASSPDRGPTEAFF.

This chain links TRBV27 with TRBJ1-5; TRBD1 agrees at 7 bases. Germline lookup yields CDR1 MNHEY and CDR2 SMNVEV (reference sequence). The CDR3 contains 14 residues. V was pared by 5 bases and J by 1 base, with 2 bases of the junction left unmatched. The CDR3 loop is CASSVGQSNQPQHF. The CDR3 DNA follows: TGTGCCAGCAGTGTGGGACAGAGCAATCAGCCCCAGCATTTT.

The chain recombines TRBV4-3 with TRBJ2-1; D uncertain. V lost 0 bases and J 5 bases, leaving 8 bases between the germline ends. The length of the CDR3 is 14 residues. Germline V gene sequence: CDR1 LGHNA, CDR2 YSLEER. The CDR3 nucleotides are TGCGCCAGCAGCCAAGATCGAGCCAACAATGAGCAGTTCTTC. Translation: CASSQDRANNEQFF.

This clone has a handful of counts. The chain employs TRBV7-9 and TRBJ2-5, with D tentatively TRBD2 (6 bases). The CDR3 is 14 amino acids. Germline V gene lookup returns CDR1 SEHNR and CDR2 FQNEAQ (reference sequence). Trimming left V 5 bases short and J 3 bases short, with 13 bases between. The CDR3 reads CASSHAGGEETQYF. The CDR3 DNA follows: TGTGCCAGCAGCCATGCTGGAGGGGAAGAGACCCAGTACTTC.